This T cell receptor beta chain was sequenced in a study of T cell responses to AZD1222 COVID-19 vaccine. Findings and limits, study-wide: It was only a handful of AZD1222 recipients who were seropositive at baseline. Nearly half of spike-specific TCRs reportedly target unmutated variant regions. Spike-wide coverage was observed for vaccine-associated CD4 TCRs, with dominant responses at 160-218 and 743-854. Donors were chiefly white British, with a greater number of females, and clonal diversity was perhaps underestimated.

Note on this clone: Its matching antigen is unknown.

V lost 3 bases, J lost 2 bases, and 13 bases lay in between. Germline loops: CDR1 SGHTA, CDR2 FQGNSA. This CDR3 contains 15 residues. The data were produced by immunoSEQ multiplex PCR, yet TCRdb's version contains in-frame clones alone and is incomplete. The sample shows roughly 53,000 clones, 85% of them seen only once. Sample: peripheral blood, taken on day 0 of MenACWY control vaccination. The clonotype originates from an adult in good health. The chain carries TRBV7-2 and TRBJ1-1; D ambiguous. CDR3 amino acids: CASSLRIGSNTEAFF. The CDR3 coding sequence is TGTGCCAGCAGCTTGAGGATCGGATCCAACACTGAAGCTTTCTTT.